This TCR beta chain was profiled in a study of T cell repertoires in cytomegalovirus infection (dated 2019 in TCRdb). For the wider study: Recently identified HLA-C-restricted CMV epitopes, whose presentation resists viral immunomodulation, were targeted by peptide stimulations together with well-studied HLA-B-restricted epitopes. Because public TCR beta signatures pointed to carriage of CMV infection together with the matching HLA type, the HLA type of each donor mattered for the analysis. General conclusions and limits of the study: Cumulative frequency of public TCR beta family members discriminated carriers of CMV infection plus the relevant HLA type in this cohort and an independent 352-donor cohort. The ex vivo response was dominated by HLA-C-restricted CMV-specific TCR beta clonotypes, which also provided the single most frequent clonotype in two of eight donors.

Points on this clonotype: Which antigen it targets is not known. No qualities accompany the bases; no much larger clone lies one base away.

TCRdb shows the sequencer as Illumina HiSeq 1500. TCRdb trimmed the raw reads at Q25, called clones with MiXCR and kept productive beta chains. Rows merge per CDR3 protein into single entries with the most common DNA and genes. The sample table shows nearly 700,000 distinct CDR3 sequences, and 33% are seen once. Together, the top ten hold 15% to 20% of the sample. Sample treatment or condition, as interpreted from the label and publication: in vitro stimulation with specific CMV peptide epitopes to enrich CMV-specific T cells. Taken from cysteine to phenylalanine, the CDR3 has 15 residues. Here the CDR3 DNA is all that survives: 45 bases in frame from base 1. V and J are truncated by 0 bases and 7 bases respectively, leaving an intervening sequence of 12 bases. From the germline V gene, CDR1 is SGHVS and CDR2 is FNYEAQ.

The source material was cultured PBMCs, sampled from culture after CMV antigen stimulation. The chain links TRBV7-6 with TRBJ1-4; a weak D assignment points to TRBD1 (6 bases agree). This receptor was taken from a human donor in good health (CMV status not recorded). Some clones in this sample may be carry-over from other donors' samples. In nucleotides, the sequence is TGTGCCAGCAGCTTAGCGGGGGGGCCCGTTGAAAAACTGTTTTTT. This is translated as CASSLAGGPVEKLFF. Outside the CDR3, residues come from the reference TRBV7-6 and TRBJ1-4 proteins, so the full variable domain is: GAGVSQSPRYKVTKRGQDVALRCDPISGHVSLYWYRQALGQGPEFLTYFNYEAQQDKSGLPNDRFSAERPEGSISTLTIQRTEQRDSAMYRCASSLAGGPVEKLFFGSGTQLSVL.